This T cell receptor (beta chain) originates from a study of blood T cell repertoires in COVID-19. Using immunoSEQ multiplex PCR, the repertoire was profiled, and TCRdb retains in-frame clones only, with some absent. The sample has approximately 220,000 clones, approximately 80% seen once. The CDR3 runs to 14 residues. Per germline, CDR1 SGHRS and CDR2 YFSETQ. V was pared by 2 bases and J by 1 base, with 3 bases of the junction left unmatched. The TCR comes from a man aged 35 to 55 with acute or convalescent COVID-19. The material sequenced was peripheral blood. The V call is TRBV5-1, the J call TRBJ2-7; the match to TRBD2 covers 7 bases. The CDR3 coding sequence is TGCGCCAGCAGCTTCACTAGCGATTCCTACGAGCAGTACTTC. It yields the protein CASSFTSDSYEQYF.